This entry lists 22 T cell receptor beta chains sequenced from one sample in a study of blood T cell repertoires in COVID-19. The table came from immunoSEQ multiplex PCR; TCRdb's copy has only in-frame clones and leaves some out. The sample yields approximately 75,000 clones, 90% seen once. The sample was peripheral blood. The receptors stem from a human donor in a cohort sampled during active COVID-19.

The V gene is TRBV5-6, the J gene TRBJ2-7; 7 bases agree with TRBD1. In germline, CDR1 is SGHDT, CDR2 YYEEEE. The CDR3 has 15 residues. Losses at the gene ends were 2 bases for V and 5 bases for J; bases not matched to a gene: 10. Here the CDR3 reads CASSLQGLASDEQYF. CDR3 in DNA: TGTGCCAGCAGCTTACAGGGGTTAGCTTCCGACGAGCAGTACTTC.

V and J are TRBV6-5 and TRBJ1-6; tentative D call: TRBD1 (5 bases). The CDR3 has 15 residues. Germline CDR1 MNHEY, CDR2 SVGAGI. The V gene lost 5 bases and the J gene lost 12 bases, with 20 bases spanning the gap. The CDR3 DNA is TGTGCCAGCAGTCCCGCGGCCGATTCGGGGGTACCCCTCCACTTT. Protein sequence: CASSPAADSGVPLHF.

The V and J genes are TRBV20-1 and TRBJ2-3; D call uncertain. Deletions cut 3 bases from V and 0 bases from J, with 7 bases between. Germline V gives CDR1 DFQATT, CDR2 SNEGSKA (reference sequence). The CDR3 has 13 amino acids. CDR3 residues: CSASRSSTDTQYF. The CDR3 region has the DNA TGCAGTGCTAGTAGGAGTAGCACAGATACGCAGTATTTT.

The chain has TRBV6-4 and TRBJ1-1; TRBD1 agrees at 8 bases. With 5 bases clipped from V and 3 bases from J, the junction kept 14 bases outside the gene matches. The CDR3 totals 17 residues. Germline V gives CDR1 MRHNA, CDR2 SNTAGT. The CDR3: CASSRDRSPNPHTEAFF. Here the CDR3 DNA reads TGTGCCAGCAGTAGGGACAGGAGCCCTAATCCCCACACTGAAGCTTTCTTT.

V and J are TRBV7-9 and TRBJ2-7; 10 bases fit TRBD1. Germline-derived CDR1 and CDR2 are SEHNR and FQNEAQ (reference sequence). Unmatched junction bases numbered 10, after V lost 5 bases and J lost 6 bases. This CDR3 comprises 15 residues. The DNA of the CDR3 is TGTGCCAGCAGCCCGGGACAGGGGATGATGGGCGAGCAGTACTTC. As protein: CASSPGQGMMGEQYF.

The V and J genes are TRBV9 and TRBJ2-1, with 12 bases that match TRBD1. V was pared by 7 bases and J by 0 bases, with 8 bases of the junction left unmatched. The CDR3 totals 17 residues. CDR1 SGDLS and CDR2 YYNGEE come from the germline V gene. As DNA, the CDR3 is TGTGCCAGCGGGACAGGGGGCGGAGGGGGCTCCTACAATGAGCAGTTCTTC. This gives the protein CASGTGGGGGSYNEQFF.

V and J are TRBV7-2 and TRBJ2-3, with D unresolved. The CDR3 runs to 13 residues. Germline V gene data show CDR1 as SGHTA and CDR2 as FQGNSA. The ends were cut back, 5 bases at V and 6 bases at J, with 12 bases in the middle. Here the CDR3 DNA reads TGTGCCAGCAGCCCGCCTACCGGGGATACGCAGTATTTT. Translated, it gives CASSPPTGDTQYF. Combining the CDR3 with reference TRBV7-2 and TRBJ2-3 gives the whole variable domain GAGVSQSPSNKVTEKGKDVELRCDPISGHTALYWYRQSLGQGLEFLIYFQGNSAPDKSGLPSDRFSAERTGGSVSTLTIQRTQQEDSAVYLCASSPPTGDTQYFGPGTRLTVL.

This clone has more than one count but fewer than ten. The rearrangement links TRBV5-6 to TRBJ2-5; maybe TRBD1 (7 bases). V lost 4 bases, J lost 1 base, and 20 bases lay in between. The CDR3 consists of 17 residues. Germline V gives CDR1 SGHDT, CDR2 YYEEEE. CDR3 amino acids: CASSPYGAGGIQETQYF. CDR3 in DNA: TGTGCCAGCAGCCCCTACGGGGCAGGGGGGATCCAAGAGACCCAGTACTTC.

The rearrangement uses TRBV25-1 and TRBJ1-3; D unresolved. CDR3 length: 15 amino acids. In germline, CDR1 is MGHDK, CDR2 SYGVNS. V was trimmed by 6 bases and J by 3 bases, leaving 15 bases between them. CDR3: CASSPGWGYGNTIYF. The CDR3 DNA sequence: TGTGCCAGCAGCCCGGGATGGGGATATGGAAACACCATATATTTT.

The rearrangement uses TRBV29-1 and TRBJ1-2; tentatively, D is TRBD1 (6 bases). CDR1 is SQVTM and CDR2 is ANQGSEA in the germline V gene. V lost 2 bases to trimming and J lost 6 bases, with 13 bases between them. The CDR3 has 13 amino acids. CDR3 residues: CSVERSRGHGYTF. The CDR3 DNA follows: TGCAGCGTTGAAAGGTCCAGGGGCCATGGCTACACCTTC.

V usage is TRBV6-6 and J usage is TRBJ2-3; 12 bases match TRBD2. Trimming at V came to 5 bases and at J to 0 bases, leaving 12 bases not matched to a gene. The V gene's germline CDR1 is MNHNY and CDR2 SVGAGI (reference sequence). The CDR3 has 19 amino acids. CDR3 coding DNA: TGTGCCAGCAGTCCCCTGACTAGCGGGGGACCGTTTAGCACAGATACGCAGTATTTT. This translates into CASSPLTSGGPFSTDTQYF.

The chain combines TRBV12-5 with TRBJ2-5, with D possibly being TRBD1 (6 bases). The CDR3 is made up of 13 amino acids. Deletions cut 3 bases from V and 6 bases from J, with 11 bases between. Germline CDR1 LGHNT, CDR2 FRNRAP. The chain's CDR3 is CASGFHREKTQYF. In nucleotides, the CDR3 is TGTGCTAGTGGTTTCCACAGGGAGAAGACCCAGTACTTC.

The J gene is TRBJ1-4, the V gene TRBV6-5; D unresolved. The germline gives CDR1 MNHEY, CDR2 SVGAGI. Trimming removed 6 bases from V and 5 bases from J, with 16 bases in between. This CDR3 comprises 15 residues. The CDR3 nucleotides read TGTGCCAGCAGCCCCTCCCGCCAGGCAAATGAAAAACTGTTTTTT. Translation: CASSPSRQANEKLFF.

The chain uses TRBV7-8 and TRBJ1-3; a possible D gene is TRBD1 (5 bases). The CDR3 loop spans 17 amino acids. Germline V gene lookup returns CDR1 SGHVS and CDR2 FQNEAQ. V dropped 5 bases and J dropped 0 bases, with 17 bases sitting between them. CDR3 in amino acids: CASSRSGASFSGNTIYF. The DNA for the CDR3 is TGTGCCAGCAGCCGCTCTGGGGCGAGCTTCTCTGGAAACACCATATATTTT.

The V call is TRBV18, the J call TRBJ2-2, with a weak D call TRBD2 (6 bases). Germline CDR1 KGHSH, CDR2 LQKENI. The V end was cut by 8 bases, the J end by 7 bases, with 14 bases between. The CDR3 contains 13 residues. Here the CDR3 reads CASPSGGDGELFF. DNA of the CDR3: TGTGCCAGCCCATCCGGAGGGGACGGGGAGCTGTTTTTT.

This chain connects TRBV29-1 to TRBJ2-6, with D uncertain. V was cut by 4 bases and J by 2 bases, with 9 bases left in between. The CDR3 is made up of 14 amino acids. CDR1 SQVTM and CDR2 ANQGSEA come from the germline V gene. CDR3: CSVVLAAGANVLTF. As DNA, the CDR3 is TGCAGCGTTGTCTTGGCGGCTGGGGCCAACGTCCTGACTTTC.

The chain joins TRBV5-1 to TRBJ2-7; no clear D gene. This CDR3 contains 13 residues. V was shortened by 1 base and J by 2 bases, with 7 bases between the two germline ends. Germline CDR1 is SGHRS and CDR2 is YFSETQ. CDR3 coding DNA: TGCGCCAGCAGCTTGACTGCGCCCTACGAGCAGTACTTC. It yields the protein CASSLTAPYEQYF.

The V and J genes are TRBV19 and TRBJ2-3, with 7 bases that match TRBD1. Per germline, CDR1 LNHDA and CDR2 SQIVND (reference sequence). The CDR3 length is 15 residues. The junction had 9 bases not matched to a gene; V was cut back by 3 bases and J by 6 bases. Here the CDR3 reads CASSIGQVRLDTQYF. The CDR3 nucleotides are TGTGCCAGTAGTATCGGACAGGTGCGTTTGGATACGCAGTATTTT.

The chain couples TRBV29-1 to TRBJ2-7, with D maybe TRBD1 (6 bases). The CDR3 sequence is 13 residues long. V was pared by 6 bases and J by 2 bases, with 14 bases between. Germline CDR1 SQVTM, CDR2 ANQGSEA. The CDR3 DNA reads as TGCAGCGTCGAGACAGGAGCAACCTACGAGCAGTACTTC. Translating it yields CSVETGATYEQYF.

This clone was counted a few times. This rearrangement joins TRBV11-3 to TRBJ2-5; maybe TRBD2 (5 bases). V dropped 5 bases and J dropped 7 bases, with 14 bases sitting between them. Germline V gene sequence: CDR1 SGHNT, CDR2 YENEEA. The CDR3 spans 13 residues. CDR3 DNA sequence: TGTGCCAGCAGCCCTTCCTCCCGGGGGACCCAGTACTTC. Amino acids: CASSPSSRGTQYF.

V is TRBV5-6 and J is TRBJ1-4, with 8 positions matching TRBD1. Germline CDR1 SGHDT, CDR2 YYEEEE. The CDR3 extends over 15 amino acids. Losses at the gene ends were 4 bases for V and 7 bases for J; bases not matched to a gene: 9. The CDR3 loop is CASSQTSGGGEKLFF. In nucleotides, the CDR3 is TGTGCCAGCAGCCAGACCTCAGGGGGCGGTGAAAAACTGTTTTTT.

The chain uses TRBV27 and TRBJ2-1, with D hard to call. V dropped 0 bases and J dropped 6 bases, with 12 bases sitting between them. The CDR3 is made up of 15 amino acids. CDR1 and CDR2 from the germline V gene are MNHEY and SMNVEV (reference sequence). This CDR3 is CASSLSLSRANEQFF. In DNA, the CDR3 is TGTGCCAGCAGTTTATCCTTGTCTAGAGCCAATGAGCAGTTCTTC.